Presented here are 20 T cell receptor beta chains from one specimen sequenced in a study of T-cell reconstitution after alpha-beta-depleted transplantation in children. Library preparation (for TCRbeta) was performed with unique molecular identifiers. A single record per CDR3 protein comes from TCRdb applying MiXCR to the PCR reads. The sample yields roughly 500,000 distinct CDR3 sequences, roughly a tenth seen once. The sample here was PBMCs, taken before TCRalphabeta/CD19-depleted stem cell transplant. All receptors come from a child younger than 10 with inherited bone marrow failure, due to receive a stem cell transplant.

The sample holds many counts of this clonotype. The V gene is TRBV28, the J gene TRBJ2-7; tentatively, D is TRBD1 (6 bases). The CDR3 runs 14 residues. The germline gives CDR1 MDHEN, CDR2 SYDVKM. The V end was cut by 5 bases, the J end by 2 bases, with 13 bases between. The CDR3 DNA follows: TGTGCCAGCAGTCCCAGGGGCGACCCCTACGAGCAGTACTTC. This sequence encodes CASSPRGDPYEQYF.

In its sample, this clonotype was seen many times. The V gene is TRBV2, the J gene TRBJ2-1, with TRBD2 as a possible D gene (6 bases). The CDR3 consists of 13 residues. Germline-derived CDR1 and CDR2 are SNHLY and FYNNEI. Trimming left V 1 base short and J 8 bases short, with 9 bases between. Here the CDR3 reads CASSEVWGDEQFF. For the CDR3, the DNA is TGTGCCAGCAGTGAAGTTTGGGGGGATGAGCAGTTCTTC.

This clonotype occurred many times. This sequence joins TRBV7-9 and TRBJ2-1, with TRBD2 matching over 11 bases. After removal of 2 bases from V and 7 bases from J, the junction contained 7 bases not matched to a gene. Germline V gene lookup returns CDR1 SEHNR and CDR2 FQNEAQ (reference sequence). This CDR3 contains 16 residues. The CDR3 nucleotides read TGTGCCAGCAGCTTATTTCTAGCGGGAGGCGGAAATGAGCAGTTCTTC. Translating gives CASSLFLAGGGNEQFF.

This clonotype has a count of ten or more. The rearrangement links TRBV7-2 to TRBJ2-7; 10 nucleotides align to TRBD2. Looked up from germline, CDR1 is SGHTA and CDR2 is FQGNSA. The CDR3 spans 15 residues. V was pared by 5 bases and J by 5 bases, with 9 bases of the junction left unmatched. The CDR3 loop is CASSQGAGGLHEQYF. In DNA, the CDR3 is TGTGCCAGCAGCCAAGGAGCGGGAGGGCTGCACGAGCAGTACTTC. Drawing the rest from reference TRBV7-2 and TRBJ2-7, the complete variable domain is GAGVSQSPSNKVTEKGKDVELRCDPISGHTALYWYRQSLGQGLEFLIYFQGNSAPDKSGLPSDRFSAERTGGSVSTLTIQRTQQEDSAVYLCASSQGAGGLHEQYFGPGTRLTVT.

This clonotype was observed at least ten times. V gene TRBV7-2 combines with J gene TRBJ1-6; D is unclear. CDR3 length: 15 amino acids. Germline V gives CDR1 SGHTA, CDR2 FQGNSA. The ends were cut back, 1 base at V and 8 bases at J, with 12 bases in the middle. CDR3 sequence reads: CASSLVGVWDSPLHF. The CDR3 nucleotides are TGTGCCAGCAGCTTAGTCGGGGTGTGGGATTCACCCCTCCACTTT.

V and J are TRBV4-3 and TRBJ2-1, with 9 bases aligning to TRBD2. CDR1 is LGHNA, CDR2 YSLEER, per germline. V lost 3 bases to trimming and J lost 0 bases; unmatched junction nucleotides: 9. The CDR3 length is 18 residues. The chain's CDR3 is CASSQERTSVYSYNEQFF. DNA of the CDR3: TGCGCCAGCAGCCAGGAAAGGACTAGCGTTTACTCCTACAATGAGCAGTTCTTC.

This clonotype was counted many times. J is TRBJ2-5 and V is TRBV28, with D possibly being TRBD1 or TRBD2 (6 bases each). V lost 8 bases and J 4 bases, leaving 14 bases between the germline ends. Germline loops: CDR1 MDHEN, CDR2 SYDVKM. This CDR3 region has 13 residues. The CDR3 region has the DNA TGTGCCAGCCGCAAGGGGGGCCGAGAGACCCAGTACTTC. Amino acid sequence: CASRKGGRETQYF.

With respect to this clonotype: A much larger clone differs from this one at a single base, so this may be a read error. The chain is built from TRBV11-2 and TRBJ2-7; D is tentatively TRBD1 or TRBD2 (5 bases each). The V and J ends lost 2 bases and 0 bases respectively, with 8 bases between them. The CDR3 contains 14 residues. CDR1 is SGHAT, CDR2 FQNNGV, per germline. In nucleotides, the CDR3 is TGTGCCAGCAGCTTATGGGACGGCTCCTACGAGCAGTACTTC. Translation: CASSLWDGSYEQYF. Based on the CDR3 plus reference TRBV11-2 and TRBJ2-7, the full variable domain is EAGVAQSPRYKIIEKRQSVAFWCNPISGHATLYWYQQILGQGPKLLIQFQNNGVVDDSQLPKDRFSAERLKGVDSTLKIQPAKLEDSAVYLCASSLWDGSYEQYFGPGTRLTVT.

The rearrangement links TRBV4-3 to TRBJ1-2; D not resolved. Germline assignment: CDR1 LGHNA and CDR2 YSLEER. The CDR3 has 16 amino acids. V lost 0 bases and J lost 6, with 17 bases in between. As DNA, the CDR3 is TGCGCCAGCAGCCAAGATATAGGGAACCTCTACGATGGCTACACCTTC. It translates to CASSQDIGNLYDGYTF.

This clonotype was picked up many times. The V call is TRBV21-1, the J call TRBJ1-1; the table's TRBD1 call for D was not verified on the DNA. TRBV21-1 counts as a pseudogene. The CDR3 is made up of 16 amino acids. The CDR3 is CASSKAGRGVSTEAFF. The CDR3, as DNA: TGTGCCAGCAGCAAAGCGGGCAGGGGGGTGAGCACTGAAGCTTTCTTT.

This clonotype was found a few times. The CDR3 nucleotides read TGTGCCAGCTCAGCTAGCGCCAGCTCCTACAATGAGCAGTTCTTC. As protein: CASSASASSYNEQFF. The rearrangement uses TRBV18 and TRBJ2-1, with a weak D call TRBD2 (6 bases). V shed 5 bases and J shed 0 bases, with 11 bases lying between them. Germline CDR1 is KGHSH and CDR2 is LQKENI. The CDR3 length is 15 residues. Looking up the rest from reference TRBV18 and TRBJ2-1 gives the full variable domain: NAGVMQNPRHLVRRRGQEARLRCSPMKGHSHVYWYRQLPEEGLKFMVYLQKENIIDESGMPKERFSAEFPKEGPSILRIQQVVRGDSAAYFCASSASASSYNEQFFGPGTRLTVL.

Ten or more counts support this clonotype. V gene TRBV27 combines with J gene TRBJ2-7, with 11 bases fitting TRBD1. Germline CDR1 MNHEY, CDR2 SMNVEV (reference sequence). The CDR3 loop spans 14 amino acids. V was clipped by 6 bases and J by 6 bases; unmatched bases: 7. CDR3 DNA: TGTGCCAGCAGATATGGACAGGGGGCGGGCGAGCAGTACTTC. Translating it yields CASRYGQGAGEQYF.

The sample holds many counts of this clonotype. V usage is TRBV20-1 and J usage is TRBJ2-7, with D uncertain. The CDR3 extends over 14 amino acids. Germline CDR1 and CDR2: DFQATT and SNEGSKA (reference sequence). V lost 1 base to trimming and J lost 6 bases, with 16 bases between them. The CDR3 DNA follows: TGCAGTGCTAGAGCGGATGTGGCTAGGGTCGAGCAGTACTTC. Encoded protein: CSARADVARVEQYF.

DNA of the CDR3: TGTGCCAGCAGCTTAAGTACTTCGCGGGAGTTGATCCAGTACTTC. Translated, it gives CASSLSTSRELIQYF. The rearrangement uses TRBV11-2 and TRBJ2-5, with TRBD2 matching 7 bases. The CDR3 has 15 residues. The trim removed 2 bases at V and 10 bases at J, leaving 13 bases unmatched. Germline V gives CDR1 SGHAT, CDR2 FQNNGV.

CDR3 sequence: CASSLDHNTGELFF. CDR3 DNA sequence: TGCGCCAGCAGCTTGGATCACAACACCGGGGAGCTGTTTTTT. The gene calls are TRBV5-1 and TRBJ2-2, with D hard to call. Germline V CDR1 and CDR2: SGHRS, YFSETQ. CDR3 length equals 14 residues. V was pared by 0 bases and J by 2 bases, with 5 bases between.

Many counts were recorded for this clonotype. The V and J genes are TRBV7-9 and TRBJ2-2; no definite D call. This CDR3 spans 15 amino acids. From germline, CDR1 is SEHNR and CDR2 FQNEAQ (reference sequence). V shed 3 bases and J shed 2 bases, with 10 bases lying between them. The CDR3 loop reads CASSFRSVNTGELFF. CDR3 bases: TGTGCCAGCAGCTTTCGATCAGTTAACACCGGGGAGCTGTTTTTT. Full variable domain (outside the CDR3, taken from reference TRBV7-9 and TRBJ2-2): DTGVSQNPRHKITKRGQNVTFRCDPISEHNRLYWYRQTLGQGPEFLTYFQNEAQLEKSRLLSDRFSAERPKGSFSTLEIQRTEQGDSAMYLCASSFRSVNTGELFFGEGSRLTVL.

This clonotype occurred many times. V gene TRBV10-3 combines with J gene TRBJ2-1; D gene unclear. The CDR3 spans 12 residues. V shed 1 base and J shed 7 bases, with 5 bases lying between them. CDR1 and CDR2 (germline): ENHRY, SYGVKD. The CDR3 coding sequence is TGTGCCATCAGTGAGTTCGGAAATGAGCAGTTCTTC. Amino acids: CAISEFGNEQFF.

This clonotype appeared many times. The CDR3: CSVEVGTNTEAFF. CDR3 nucleotides: TGCAGCGTTGAAGTTGGGACTAACACTGAAGCTTTCTTT. V usage is TRBV29-1 and J usage is TRBJ1-1, with D tentatively TRBD1 (5 bases). CDR1 is SQVTM and CDR2 is ANQGSEA in the germline V gene. The V end was cut by 1 base, the J end by 2 bases, with 8 bases between. The CDR3 consists of 13 residues. The whole variable domain, remainder taken from reference TRBV29-1 and TRBJ1-1, is SAVISQKPSRDICQRGTSLTIQCQVDSQVTMMFWYRQQPGQSLTLIATANQGSEATYESGFVIDKFPISRPNLTFSTLTVSNMSPEDSSIYLCSVEVGTNTEAFFGQGTRLTVV.

This clonotype was seen many times. The rearrangement joins TRBV28 to TRBJ2-7; perhaps TRBD2 as D (5 bases). V gave up 4 bases and J gave up 1 base, with 8 bases separating them. The CDR3 spans 13 residues. CDR1 and CDR2 (germline): MDHEN, SYDVKM. The CDR3 loop reads CASSSRGSYEQYF. DNA for the CDR3: TGTGCCAGCAGTTCTCGGGGTTCCTACGAGCAGTACTTC.

The sample holds many counts of this clonotype. This CDR3 is CASSPGLAGFISYEQYF. CDR3 nucleotides: TGTGCCAGCAGCCCCGGACTAGCGGGGTTTATTTCCTACGAGCAGTACTTC. The rearrangement joins TRBV12-3 or TRBV12-4 to TRBJ2-7; 12 positions match TRBD2. The trim removed 6 bases at V and 1 base at J, leaving 10 bases unmatched. The CDR3 is 17 residues long.